This TCR beta chain was obtained from a study of blood T cell repertoires in COVID-19. Whole-study context: Acute-phase and convalescent COVID-19 samples originated in the United States, Italy and Spain. Nucleic acid was either cDNA or gDNA, and it came from T cells, B-cell-depleted T cells, or PBMCs.

The CDR3 is made up of 15 amino acids. Trimming removed 0 bases from V and 0 bases from J; junction bases left unmatched: 1. In germline, CDR1 is SGHNT, CDR2 YYREEE (reference sequence). Here immunoSEQ multiplex PCR was the method, and the copy in TCRdb shows in-frame clones only, minus some. The sample has 50,000 to 60,000 clones, about 82% seen once; the top ten hold more than 9.5%. The TCR sequence derives from a human donor in a cohort sampled during active COVID-19. J is TRBJ2-3 and V is TRBV5-4; TRBD1 matches 7 bases. The sample consisted of peripheral blood. CDR3 sequence (DNA): TGTGCCAGCAGCTTGGACAGGGGTAGCACAGATACGCAGTATTTT. This sequence encodes CASSLDRGSTDTQYF.